The sample holds many counts of the clone carrying this TCR beta chain. The target antigen is unknown. These data originate in a study of CD8 T cells in ankylosing spondylitis. Study results and limitations: The study identified a TCR beta motif of seven or eight highly homologous variants that appeared characteristic of ankylosing spondylitis blood.

Molecular-barcoded quantitative 5'-RACE produced these TCR beta libraries. Using its own MiXCR run on the 5' RACE reads, TCRdb lists one record per CDR3 protein. Of 200,000 to 250,000 distinct CDR3 sequences in the sample, approximately 7.4% were seen once. CDR1 and CDR2 from the germline V gene are LGHNA and YNFKEQ. The CDR3 extends over 17 amino acids. The V and J ends lost 3 bases and 1 base respectively, with 18 bases between them. The sequenced sample was blood, either unsorted or a sorted T cell fraction (not recorded which). This chain links TRBV4-2 with TRBJ1-1; D is perhaps TRBD1 (5 bases). This TCR was sampled from a male donor with ankylosing spondylitis. The chain's CDR3 is CASSHLKEGTGNTEAFF. DNA of the CDR3: TGTGCCAGCAGCCACCTAAAAGAGGGGACTGGGAACACTGAAGCTTTCTTT.